Detailed here is one T cell receptor beta chain. The data are from a study of blood T cell repertoires in COVID-19. Overall study: Sources were T cells, B-cell-depleted T cells, or PBMCs; the material itself was cDNA or gDNA.

The CDR3 runs 16 residues. V dropped 3 bases and J dropped 3; count of bases not matched to a gene: 7. Germline CDR1 is SGHKS and CDR2 is YYEKEE (reference sequence). Using immunoSEQ multiplex PCR, the repertoire was profiled, and TCRdb retains in-frame clones only, with some absent. This sample has roughly 40,000 clones; roughly 84% occur once, and the top ten carry roughly 13%. V gene TRBV5-5 combines with J gene TRBJ2-1, with TRBD1 matching 9 bases. Sequenced: peripheral blood. This receptor was identified in a woman in her seventies in a cohort sampled during active COVID-19. The DNA for the CDR3 is TGTGCCAGCAGCTCGACGCCGGGACAGGGCTACAATGAGCAGTTCTTC. Translated, it gives CASSSTPGQGYNEQFF.